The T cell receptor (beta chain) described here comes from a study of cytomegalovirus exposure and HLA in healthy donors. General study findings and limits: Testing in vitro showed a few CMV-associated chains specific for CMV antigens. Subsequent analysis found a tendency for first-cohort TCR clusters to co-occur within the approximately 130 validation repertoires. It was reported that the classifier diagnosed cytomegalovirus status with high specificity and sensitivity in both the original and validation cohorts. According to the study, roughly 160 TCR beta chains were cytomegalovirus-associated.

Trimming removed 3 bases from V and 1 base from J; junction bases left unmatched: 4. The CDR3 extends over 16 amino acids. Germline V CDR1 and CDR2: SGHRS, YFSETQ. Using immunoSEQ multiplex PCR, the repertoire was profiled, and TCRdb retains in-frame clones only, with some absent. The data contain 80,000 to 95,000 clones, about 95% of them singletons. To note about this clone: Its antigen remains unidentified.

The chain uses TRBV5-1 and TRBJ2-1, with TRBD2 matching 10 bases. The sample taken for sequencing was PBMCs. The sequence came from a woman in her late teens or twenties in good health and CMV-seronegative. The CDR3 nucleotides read TGCGCCAGCAGCTCAGCGGGAGGGAGATCCTACAATGAGCAGTTCTTC. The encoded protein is CASSSAGGRSYNEQFF.